The entry below describes one TCR beta chain. TCRdb's copy holds only in-frame clones and misses some; the assay was immunoSEQ multiplex PCR. The repertoire consists of about 41,000 clones, with 89% occurring once and the leading ten covering under 0.8%. The data were taken from a study of T cell changes during pregnancy in multiple sclerosis. This TCR came from a female donor with multiple sclerosis, enrolled in a pregnancy study. The starting material was CD4+ T cells from peripheral blood mononuclear cells, obtained in the first trimester of pregnancy.

CDR3 bases: TGTGCCAGTAGAAGCGGGAGGGGCCCAGATACGCAGTATTTT. This encodes CASRSGRGPDTQYF. J is TRBJ2-3 and V is TRBV19; 10 nucleotides match TRBD2. The CDR3 runs to 14 residues. The germline V gene encodes CDR1 LNHDA and CDR2 SQIVND (reference sequence). V lost 6 bases to trimming and J lost 4 bases; unmatched junction nucleotides: 4. The full variable domain, rest sourced from reference TRBV19 and TRBJ2-3, is DGGITQSPKYLFRKEGQNVTLSCEQNLNHDAMYWYRQDPGQGLRLIYYSQIVNDFQKGDIAEGYSVSREKKESFPLTVTSAQKNPTAFYLCASRSGRGPDTQYFGPGTRLTVL.